The TCR beta chain described here comes from a study of T cell repertoires in aging, cancer and after chemotherapy. Looked up from germline, CDR1 is SEHNR and CDR2 is FQNEAQ (reference sequence). The CDR3 is 13 residues long, ends included. Peripheral blood genomic DNA, not sorted cells or RNA, was the template. Multiplex touch-down PCR with TRB-A/B primers amplified rearranged V-D-J TRB sequences. TCRdb processed the multiplex PCR reads anew with MiXCR; each CDR3 protein has one entry. The table includes over 10,000 distinct CDR3 sequences, around 20% detected once. This clonotype is classed as medium-sized (0.01 to 0.1%). As the CDR3 is not closed by the conserved phenylalanine or tryptophan, this likely results from a read error. The DNA is omitted, as the CDR3 cannot be located on it reliably, and the CDR3 follows TCRdb's listing.

Material for sequencing was blood. The genes are TRBV7-9 and TRBJ1-3. The receptor comes from a human donor in good health. This CDR3 reads CASSLKGVSFDYA.